Included here is one T cell receptor beta chain sequence, with context. This sample is drawn from a study of technical replicates of blood from several donors. The method was immunoSEQ multiplex PCR; TCRdb's version includes in-frame clones alone and lacks a portion of them. The repertoire holds tens of thousands of clones, with approximately 90% as singletons. Germline V gene lookup returns CDR1 LNHNV and CDR2 YYDKDF (reference sequence). This CDR3 spans 17 amino acids. The V and J ends lost 0 bases and 4 bases respectively, with 15 bases between them. The TCR originated in a human donor in good health. Some clones in this sample may be carry-over from other donors' samples. The chain employs TRBV15 and TRBJ1-4; no definite D call. Sequences were obtained from PBMCs. The DNA for the CDR3 is TGTGCCACCAGCAGAGATATAGCCGGGAGAAGTAATGAAAAACTGTTTTTT. This encodes CATSRDIAGRSNEKLFF.